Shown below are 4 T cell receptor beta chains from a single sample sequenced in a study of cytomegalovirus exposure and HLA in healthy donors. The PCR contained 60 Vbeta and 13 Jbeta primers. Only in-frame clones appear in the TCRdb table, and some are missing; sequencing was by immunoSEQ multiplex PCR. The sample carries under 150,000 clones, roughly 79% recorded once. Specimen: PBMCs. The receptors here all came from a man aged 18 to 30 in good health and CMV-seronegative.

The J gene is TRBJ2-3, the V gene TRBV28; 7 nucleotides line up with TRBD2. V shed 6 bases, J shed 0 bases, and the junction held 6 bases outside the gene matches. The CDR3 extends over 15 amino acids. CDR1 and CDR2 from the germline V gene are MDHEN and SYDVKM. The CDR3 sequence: CASRGRVTSTDTQYF. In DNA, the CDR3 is TGTGCCAGCAGGGGGAGGGTTACGAGCACAGATACGCAGTATTTT.

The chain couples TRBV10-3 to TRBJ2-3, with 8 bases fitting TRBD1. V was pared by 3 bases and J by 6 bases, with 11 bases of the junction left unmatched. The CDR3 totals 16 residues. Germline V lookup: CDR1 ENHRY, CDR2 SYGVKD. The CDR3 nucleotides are TGTGCCATCAGTGACGTTTCCCAGGGGGCTTTTGATACGCAGTATTTT. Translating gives CAISDVSQGAFDTQYF.

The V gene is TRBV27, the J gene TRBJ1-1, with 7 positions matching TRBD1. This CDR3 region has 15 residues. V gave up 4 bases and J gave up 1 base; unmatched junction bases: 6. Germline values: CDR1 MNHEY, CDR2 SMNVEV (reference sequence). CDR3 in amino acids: CASSSPSGGNTEAFF. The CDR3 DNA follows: TGTGCCAGCAGTTCCCCGTCAGGGGGGAACACTGAAGCTTTCTTT.

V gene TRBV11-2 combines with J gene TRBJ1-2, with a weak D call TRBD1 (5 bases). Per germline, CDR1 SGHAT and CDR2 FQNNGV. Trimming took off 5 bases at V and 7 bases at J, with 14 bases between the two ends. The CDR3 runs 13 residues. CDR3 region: CASSPARVSGYTF. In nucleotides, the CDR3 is TGTGCCAGCAGCCCCGCCAGGGTATCTGGCTACACCTTC.